These 21 T cell receptor beta chains came from one sample sequenced in a study of spatial heterogeneity in lung cancer. TCRdb independently ran MiXCR on the 5' RACE reads; one entry per CDR3 protein. The sample consists of about 28,000 distinct CDR3 sequences, around 9.2% of them appearing once. Time point denoted: sample taken at primary tumor resection. Unsorted whole RNA samples from tumor, nontumor lung or frozen PBMC were sequenced. The sequences come from PBMCs, collected at surgery. The origin of the receptors is a female donor with early-stage non-small cell lung cancer.

This clonotype was seen at least ten times. The chain recombines TRBV7-3 with TRBJ2-2; D gene uncertain. Between the trimmed V and J ends, which lost 5 bases and 5 bases, there was a span of 15 bases. Germline CDR1 is SGHTA and CDR2 is FQGTGA. This CDR3 region has 15 residues. CDR3 loop: CASSPRVDITGELFF. The CDR3 DNA reads TGTGCCAGCAGCCCCCGAGTGGATATAACCGGGGAGCTGTTTTTT.

This clonotype was counted only a few times. The chain recombines TRBV12-3 or TRBV12-4 with TRBJ2-2; 14 bases agree with TRBD2. CDR3 length equals 16 residues. V gave up 7 bases and J gave up 7 bases; unmatched junction bases: 8. CDR3: CASTLGLAGALGELFF. Written as DNA, the CDR3 is TGTGCCAGCACCTTGGGACTAGCGGGAGCTCTCGGGGAGCTGTTTTTT.

V and J are TRBV20-1 and TRBJ1-2; perhaps TRBD1 as D (6 bases). The CDR3 is 12 amino acids. Germline lookup yields CDR1 DFQATT and CDR2 SNEGSKA (reference sequence). Trimming removed 1 base from V and 8 bases from J, with 11 bases in between. This CDR3 is CSARGYRDGYTF. In DNA, the CDR3 is TGCAGTGCTAGAGGTTACAGGGACGGCTACACCTTC.

V is TRBV9 and J is TRBJ1-1; maybe TRBD1 (6 bases). V was trimmed by 4 bases and J by 4 bases, leaving 14 bases between them. Germline assignment: CDR1 SGDLS and CDR2 YYNGEE. CDR3 size: 14 residues. In nucleotides, the CDR3 is TGTGCCAGCAGCCGAGGGGGTGTCGGCACTGAAGCTTTCTTT. This gives the protein CASSRGGVGTEAFF.

This clonotype was observed many times. This rearrangement joins TRBV9 to TRBJ1-3; 8 bases are shared with TRBD1. With V trimmed by 2 bases and J by 4 bases, 5 bases remained unmatched. This CDR3 is 15 amino acids long. Germline lookup yields CDR1 SGDLS and CDR2 YYNGEE. DNA for the CDR3: TGTGCCAGCAGCGTGTCAGGGGGCGAGGGAAACACCATATATTTT. It encodes CASSVSGGEGNTIYF.

The chain uses TRBV27 and TRBJ2-3; D might be TRBD1 (5 bases). The V end was cut by 6 bases, the J end by 5 bases, with 15 bases between. The CDR3 runs to 14 residues. The V gene's germline CDR1 is MNHEY and CDR2 SMNVEV (reference sequence). The CDR3 nucleotides are TGTGCCAGCAGGTTGGGGCGGTTAGGAGATACGCAGTATTTT. Translating gives CASRLGRLGDTQYF.

This clonotype was counted ten times or more. V is TRBV30 and J is TRBJ1-2, with a weak D call TRBD1 (5 bases). This CDR3 is built from 13 residues. Per the germline V gene, CDR1 is GTSNPN and CDR2 is SVGIG (reference sequence). The V end was cut by 3 bases, the J end by 4 bases, with 12 bases between. In DNA, the CDR3 is TGTGCCTGGAGGCCGGGAGGGGCCTATGGCTACACCTTC. Translating it yields CAWRPGGAYGYTF.

Ten or more counts support this clonotype. The chain uses TRBV12-3 or TRBV12-4 and TRBJ1-6; 8 nucleotides line up with TRBD1. Trimming at V came to 3 bases and at J to 8 bases, leaving 3 bases not matched to a gene. The CDR3 is 14 residues long. DNA of the CDR3: TGTGCCAGCAGTTTTGGACAGGGAGATTCACCCCTCCACTTT. Amino acids: CASSFGQGDSPLHF.

The CDR3 loop is CASSVRQDYEQFF. As DNA, the CDR3 is TGTGCCAGCAGTGTCCGGCAAGATTACGAGCAGTTCTTC. The rearrangement uses TRBV6-1 and TRBJ2-1, with no clear D. Germline loops: CDR1 MNHNS, CDR2 SASEGT. The CDR3 is 13 residues long. Trimming took 4 bases from V and 10 from J, leaving 14 bases between them.

This clonotype was counted ten times or more. V gene TRBV28 combines with J gene TRBJ2-1; TRBD2 aligns across 8 bases. Germline lookup yields CDR1 MDHEN and CDR2 SYDVKM. Trimming took 4 bases from V and 7 from J; bases not matched to a gene: 12. CDR3 length: 16 residues. CDR3 residues: CASSSSSGRGWNEQFF. DNA of the CDR3: TGTGCCAGCAGTTCGAGCAGCGGGAGAGGGTGGAATGAGCAGTTCTTC.

There are a few counts of this clonotype. This sequence joins TRBV28 and TRBJ1-1; TRBD1 might be the D (6 bases). V was cut by 5 bases and J by 1 base, with 14 bases left in between. The germline CDR1 and CDR2 sequences are MDHEN and SYDVKM. CDR3 length: 15 amino acids. The CDR3 reads CASSEGGAGNTEAFF. For the CDR3, the DNA is TGTGCCAGCAGTGAGGGGGGAGCGGGGAACACTGAAGCTTTCTTT.

This clonotype was recorded many times. V is TRBV7-9 and J is TRBJ1-2; the match to TRBD1 covers 11 bases. The CDR3 has 16 amino acids. Germline CDR1 is SEHNR and CDR2 is FQNEAQ (reference sequence). The V segment lost 5 bases and the J segment 6 bases; nucleotides outside the gene matches: 11. This chain's CDR3 is CASSLTVRTGGDGYTF. DNA of the CDR3: TGTGCCAGCAGCCTTACCGTCCGGACAGGGGGCGATGGCTACACCTTC.

This clonotype was seen many times. The chain links TRBV7-2 to TRBJ2-5; D may be TRBD2 (5 bases). The germline CDR1 and CDR2 sequences are SGHTA and FQGNSA. The CDR3 extends over 14 amino acids. Trimming stripped 0 bases from V and 5 bases from J, with 10 bases between. The CDR3 reads CASSLAGAGETQYF. CDR3 coding DNA: TGTGCCAGCAGCTTAGCGGGAGCCGGGGAGACCCAGTACTTC.

This clonotype was detected many times. This sequence joins TRBV7-2 and TRBJ2-3, with D perhaps matching TRBD2 (5 bases). Germline lookup yields CDR1 SGHTA and CDR2 FQGNSA. The V and J ends lost 5 bases and 2 bases respectively, with 8 bases between them. This CDR3 has 13 amino acids. The CDR3 region has the DNA TGTGCCAGCAGCGGCCGGGACACAGATACGCAGTATTTT. As protein: CASSGRDTDTQYF.

This clonotype was seen a few times. The chain joins TRBV15 to TRBJ1-4; D ambiguous. CDR1 and CDR2 from the germline V gene are LNHNV and YYDKDF (reference sequence). The V end lost 5 bases, the J end lost 4 bases, and 11 bases lay between the germline ends. This CDR3 spans 14 amino acids. CDR3 DNA sequence: TGTGCCACCAGCGTTTCAGGAAATAATGAAAAACTGTTTTTT. Protein product: CATSVSGNNEKLFF. The full variable domain, rest sourced from reference TRBV15 and TRBJ1-4, is DAMVIQNPRYQVTQFGKPVTLSCSQTLNHNVMYWYQQKSSQAPKLLFHYYDKDFNNEADTPDNFQSRRPNTSFCFLDIRSPGLGDTAMYLCATSVSGNNEKLFFGSGTQLSVL.

The V call is TRBV5-6, the J call TRBJ2-3; 7 bases match TRBD1. V shed 4 bases and J 0 bases; nucleotides not matched to a gene: 14. Germline CDR1 and CDR2: SGHDT and YYEEEE. The CDR3 is made up of 18 amino acids. CDR3 nucleotides: TGTGCCAGCAGCCTTCGACTCTACAGGGGTCCTAGCACAGATACGCAGTATTTT. Amino acids: CASSLRLYRGPSTDTQYF. Full variable domain (missing parts from reference TRBV5-6 and TRBJ2-3): DAGVTQSPTHLIKTRGQQVTLRCSPKSGHDTVSWYQQALGQGPQFIFQYYEEEERQRGNFPDRFSGHQFPNYSSELNVNALLLGDSALYLCASSLRLYRGPSTDTQYFGPGTRLTVL.

This clonotype was observed a handful of times. V gene TRBV6-4 combines with J gene TRBJ2-7, with a possible D match to TRBD1 (6 bases). V lost 6 bases and J 3 bases, leaving 15 bases between the germline ends. Germline-derived CDR1 and CDR2 are MRHNA and SNTAGT. CDR3 size: 14 residues. In DNA form, the CDR3 reads TGTGCCAGCAGCAAAACCGGGACACACTACGAGCAGTACGTC. Protein product: CASSKTGTHYEQYV.

Comments on this clonotype: One base away lies a much larger clone, so this may be a sequencing read error. Since no conserved phenylalanine or tryptophan closes the CDR3, a read error is the likely cause. V is TRBV2 and J is TRBJ1-3, with a possible D match to TRBD1 (5 bases). Germline CDR1 is SNHLY and CDR2 is FYNNEI. Trimming stripped 7 bases from V and 1 base from J, with 20 bases between. The CDR3 totals 17 residues. The CDR3 DNA reads TGTGCCAGCAAGGGGACGCTCGTACCGCATTCTGGAAACACCATATATTAT. Translated, it gives CASKGTLVPHSGNTIYY.

Points on this clonotype: An end of the junction does not agree with germline; a read error may underlie this. The chain carries TRBV6-2 or TRBV6-3 and TRBJ2-1; D uncertain. CDR1 and CDR2 (germline): MNHEY, SVGEGT. There are 12 residues in the CDR3. CDR3 region: CASSYQRRSFFF. As DNA, the CDR3 is TGTGCCAGTAGTTACCAAAGACGGAGTTTTTTCTTC.

This clonotype was counted ten times or more. The V and J genes are TRBV18 and TRBJ2-2, with 10 bases lining up with TRBD2. CDR3 size: 15 residues. Germline assignment: CDR1 KGHSH and CDR2 LQKENI. Trimming at V came to 3 bases and at J to 9 bases, leaving 7 bases not matched to a gene. In DNA, the CDR3 is TGTGCCAGCTCACCTAATTTAGCGGGAGGATGGGAGCTGTTTTTT. Its translation: CASSPNLAGGWELFF.

This rearrangement joins TRBV7-3 to TRBJ2-3, with D perhaps TRBD2 (5 bases). The V and J ends lost 2 bases and 5 bases respectively, with 20 bases between them. The V gene's germline CDR1 is SGHTA and CDR2 FQGTGA. The CDR3 is 17 residues long. The CDR3 loop reads CASSLLVRAPGGDTQYF. CDR3 nucleotide sequence: TGTGCCAGCAGCTTATTGGTGCGGGCCCCCGGAGGAGATACGCAGTATTTT. Based on the CDR3 plus reference TRBV7-3 and TRBJ2-3, the full variable domain is GAGVSQTPSNKVTEKGKYVELRCDPISGHTALYWYRQSLGQGPEFLIYFQGTGAADDSGLPNDRFFAVRPEGSVSTLKIQRTERGDSAVYLCASSLLVRAPGGDTQYFGPGTRLTVL.